This entry features one T cell receptor beta chain sequence. Antigen specificity is unknown. 5'RACE template switching added a universal primer site and UMIs to TCR cDNA. Each CDR3 protein is one row after TCRdb ran MiXCR on the 5' RACE reads. The table lists 300,000 to 400,000 distinct CDR3 sequences, over 8% of them singletons. J lost 1 base, V lost 3 bases, and 5 bases had no gene match. This CDR3 comprises 15 residues. The data derive from a study of T cells after yellow fever vaccination. Study-level information: For low cell numbers, libraries were made with SMART-Seq v4 Ultra Low Input.

Notes on the study in general: Contaminating bulk clonotypes could be abundant in FACS-sorted repertoires. At about 97% for CD4 and about 87% for CD8, most primary-vaccination clones showed up again after the booster.

The chain is built from TRBV12-3 or TRBV12-4 and TRBJ1-1, with 7 bases identical to TRBD1. Sequenced material: PBMCs, taken on the day of the first yellow fever vaccination. The source of this sequence is a man between 18 and 35 years old who received the YFV17D yellow fever vaccine. CDR3 protein: CASSFPGQKNTEAFF. Written as DNA, the CDR3 is TGTGCCAGCAGTTTTCCGGGACAGAAGAACACTGAAGCTTTCTTT.